This passage covers 23 T cell receptor beta chains from one sample sequenced in a study of cytomegalovirus exposure and HLA in healthy donors. The method was immunoSEQ multiplex PCR; TCRdb's version includes in-frame clones alone and lacks a portion of them. The table has 100,000 to 150,000 clones, about nine tenths seen once. The sequenced sample consisted of PBMCs. The receptors shown here come from a woman aged 18 to 35 in good health and CMV-seronegative.

The chain couples TRBV23-1 to TRBJ1-1, with TRBD1 identical over 7 bases. TRBV23-1 is noted as an ORF with a role that remains uncertain. The CDR3 is 15 amino acids. V trimming: 3 bases; J trimming: 0 bases; junction bases outside the gene matches: 4. In DNA form, the CDR3 reads TGCGCCAGCAGTCAGACACAGGGGATGAACACTGAAGCTTTCTTT. Its translation: CASSQTQGMNTEAFF.

The chain is built from TRBV7-9 and TRBJ2-1, with 11 bases identical to TRBD2. V trimming: 1 base; J trimming: 9 bases; junction bases outside the gene matches: 11. Germline V gene sequence: CDR1 SEHNR, CDR2 FQNEAQ (reference sequence). There are 17 residues in the CDR3. The CDR3 reads CASSLVARLAGTGEQFF. In DNA, the CDR3 is TGTGCCAGCAGCTTAGTCGCCCGACTAGCGGGGACGGGTGAGCAGTTCTTC.

The chain combines TRBV16 with TRBJ2-7, with D perhaps matching TRBD1 (6 bases). Germline loops: CDR1 KGHSY, CDR2 FQNENV. Trimming shortened V by 0 bases and J by 7 bases, and 10 bases separated the two germline ends. This CDR3 has 13 residues. CDR3 residues: CASSQSTGREQYF. The CDR3 DNA is TGTGCCAGCAGCCAATCCACAGGGCGGGAGCAGTACTTC.

The rearrangement joins TRBV6-1 to TRBJ1-2; no firm D call. V was trimmed by 5 bases and J by 4 bases, leaving 8 bases between them. Germline assignment: CDR1 MNHNS and CDR2 SASEGT. The CDR3 spans 12 residues. Here the CDR3 reads CASSPTSYGYTF. For the CDR3, the DNA is TGTGCCAGCAGTCCTACCTCCTATGGCTACACCTTC.

There are a few counts of this clone. The V call is TRBV6-5, the J call TRBJ1-5; weak D call: TRBD1 (6 bases). The CDR3 extends over 13 amino acids. CDR1 and CDR2 from the germline V gene are MNHEY and SVGAGI. V lost 6 bases to trimming and J lost 7 bases, with 13 bases between them. The CDR3 nucleotides are TGTGCCAGCAGAGCAGGGGAGGGGCAGCCCCAGCATTTT. It is translated as CASRAGEGQPQHF.

A single count supports this clone. This chain connects TRBV28 to TRBJ2-7; D unclear. The CDR3 runs to 11 residues. V was pared by 5 bases and J by 0 bases, with 2 bases between. Per the germline V gene, CDR1 is MDHEN and CDR2 is SYDVKM. The CDR3 loop is CASSHSYEQYF. In DNA, the CDR3 is TGTGCCAGCAGTCACTCCTACGAGCAGTACTTC.

The chain carries TRBV19 and TRBJ1-1, with TRBD1 matching over 9 bases. With 4 bases clipped from V and 5 bases from J, the junction kept 11 bases outside the gene matches. This CDR3 comprises 16 residues. CDR1 is LNHDA, CDR2 SQIVND, per germline (reference sequence). The CDR3 sequence: CASSKSTTGGLTEAFF. CDR3 sequence (DNA): TGTGCCAGTAGTAAGTCCACGACAGGGGGTTTAACTGAAGCTTTCTTT.

The rearrangement links TRBV19 to TRBJ2-2; 9 bases match TRBD1. J gave up 6 bases and V 5 bases, and 7 bases lay outside the gene matches. Germline V gene lookup returns CDR1 LNHDA and CDR2 SQIVND (reference sequence). CDR3 length: 15 amino acids. CDR3 protein: CASSWGTGTAGELFF. CDR3 coding DNA: TGTGCCAGTAGTTGGGGGACAGGGACCGCCGGGGAGCTGTTTTTT.

The genes are TRBV5-1 and TRBJ2-1; D not certain. The germline CDR1 and CDR2 sequences are SGHRS and YFSETQ. CDR3 length: 15 residues. V lost 4 bases and J 8 bases, leaving 19 bases between the germline ends. This CDR3 reads CASSRRSRRDDEQFF. The CDR3 region has the DNA TGCGCCAGCAGCCGCCGGTCCAGGCGAGATGATGAGCAGTTCTTC. Complete variable domain (other parts from reference TRBV5-1 and TRBJ2-1): KAGVTQTPRYLIKTRGQQVTLSCSPISGHRSVSWYQQTPGQGLQFLFEYFSETQRNKGNFPGRFSGRQFSNSRSEMNVSTLELGDSALYLCASSRRSRRDDEQFFGPGTRLTVL.

The rearrangement links TRBV5-1 to TRBJ2-2; TRBD2 matches at 13 bases. V was clipped by 1 base and J by 4 bases; unmatched bases: 10. This CDR3 has 19 amino acids. Germline assignment: CDR1 SGHRS and CDR2 YFSETQ. CDR3 amino acids: CASSLLVLAGGPGTGELFF. The CDR3 DNA reads as TGCGCCAGCAGCTTGTTGGTACTAGCGGGAGGGCCAGGCACCGGGGAGCTGTTTTTT.

This clone has a single count. The V gene is TRBV5-5, the J gene TRBJ2-5; 7 bases match TRBD2. The J segment lost 4 bases and the V segment lost 1 base, leaving 1 base of the junction unmatched. The CDR3 has 13 amino acids. From germline, CDR1 is SGHKS and CDR2 YYEKEE (reference sequence). CDR3 bases: TGTGCCAGCAGCTTGTCGGGGGGAGAGACCCAGTACTTC. Amino acid sequence: CASSLSGGETQYF.

The DNA of the CDR3 is TGCACCAGCAGCCCGCGTGAGGCGCGGGGGACCACCCACGAGCAGTACTTC. Translating it yields CTSSPREARGTTHEQYF. V and J are TRBV1 and TRBJ2-7; the DNA was not used to check the table's D call, TRBD2. TRBV1 is a pseudogene segment. The CDR3 has 17 residues.

This clone was seen a single time. The rearrangement joins TRBV19 to TRBJ2-1, with TRBD2 matching 12 bases. V shed 1 base and J 5 bases; nucleotides not matched to a gene: 6. The CDR3 has 17 amino acids. Germline V gene data show CDR1 as LNHDA and CDR2 as SQIVND (reference sequence). DNA of the CDR3: TGTGCCAGTAGTATAGCCTGGCTAGCGGGAGGGGACAATGAGCAGTTCTTC. It is translated as CASSIAWLAGGDNEQFF. The full variable domain, completed using reference TRBV19 and TRBJ2-1, is DGGITQSPKYLFRKEGQNVTLSCEQNLNHDAMYWYRQDPGQGLRLIYYSQIVNDFQKGDIAEGYSVSREKKESFPLTVTSAQKNPTAFYLCASSIAWLAGGDNEQFFGPGTRLTVL.

The V call is TRBV5-1, the J call TRBJ2-3, with a weak D call TRBD1 (5 bases). CDR3 size: 15 residues. Trimming pared 0 bases from V and 8 bases from J, leaving 16 bases between. The germline V gene encodes CDR1 SGHRS and CDR2 YFSETQ. CDR3 loop: CASSLDLTDWGTQYF. The CDR3 DNA reads as TGCGCCAGCAGCTTGGACCTGACAGACTGGGGTACGCAGTATTTT. Full variable domain (outside the CDR3, taken from reference TRBV5-1 and TRBJ2-3): KAGVTQTPRYLIKTRGQQVTLSCSPISGHRSVSWYQQTPGQGLQFLFEYFSETQRNKGNFPGRFSGRQFSNSRSEMNVSTLELGDSALYLCASSLDLTDWGTQYFGPGTRLTVL.

This clone was recorded once. This chain connects TRBV19 to TRBJ2-5; TRBD2 aligns across 7 bases. Losses at the gene ends were 3 bases for V and 7 bases for J; bases not matched to a gene: 5. Germline V gene lookup returns CDR1 LNHDA and CDR2 SQIVND (reference sequence). This CDR3 has 13 amino acids. CDR3 sequence: CASSIEGRGTQYF. CDR3 sequence (DNA): TGTGCCAGTAGTATTGAGGGGAGGGGGACCCAGTACTTC.

The chain links TRBV4-1 to TRBJ2-1; TRBD1 agrees at 10 bases. CDR1 and CDR2 (germline): MGHRA, YSYEKL. Unmatched junction bases numbered 4, after V lost 0 bases and J lost 2 bases. This CDR3 has 17 amino acids. Here the CDR3 reads CASSQDIGTGAYNEQFF. CDR3 sequence (DNA): TGCGCCAGCAGCCAAGATATCGGGACAGGGGCCTACAATGAGCAGTTCTTC.

This chain uses TRBV27 with TRBJ2-7; tentatively, D is TRBD2 (5 bases). Germline V lookup: CDR1 MNHEY, CDR2 SMNVEV (reference sequence). The CDR3 consists of 14 residues. Deletions cut 3 bases from V and 2 bases from J, with 11 bases between. CDR3 coding DNA: TGTGCCAGCAGTTTTCGGGGAGAAGCCTACGAGCAGTACTTC. Translating it yields CASSFRGEAYEQYF.

DNA of the CDR3: TGCGCCAGCAGCCAACCCGGGACAGCCCGCCGCGAGCAGTACTTC. The encoded protein is CASSQPGTARREQYF. This chain links TRBV4-1 with TRBJ2-7, with TRBD1 matching over 7 bases. Germline V lookup: CDR1 MGHRA, CDR2 YSYEKL. V lost 2 bases and J lost 6; bases outside the gene matches: 10. The CDR3 covers 15 residues.

The chain joins TRBV6-5 to TRBJ2-7; 9 bases line up with TRBD1. The CDR3 sequence is 12 residues long. CDR1 and CDR2 from the germline V gene are MNHEY and SVGAGI. J lost 6 bases, V lost 6 bases, and 3 bases had no gene match. In DNA, the CDR3 is TGTGCCAGCAGCCAGACAGGGGGCGAGCAGTACTTC. Translating gives CASSQTGGEQYF.

V usage is TRBV10-1 and J usage is TRBJ2-6; maybe TRBD1 (5 bases). Germline loops: CDR1 WNHNN, CDR2 SYGVQD (reference sequence). V was clipped by 6 bases and J by 0 bases, with 15 bases between them. The CDR3 totals 17 residues. CDR3 region: CASRKDMEGSGANVLTF. The CDR3 nucleotides read TGCGCCAGCAGAAAGGACATGGAAGGCTCTGGGGCCAACGTCCTGACTTTC.

This clone was observed a handful of times. The chain recombines TRBV10-1 with TRBJ2-1, with TRBD2 identical over 12 bases. V shed 2 bases and J 5 bases; nucleotides not matched to a gene: 7. CDR1 and CDR2 (germline): WNHNN, SYGVQD (reference sequence). CDR3 size: 17 residues. CDR3 residues: CASSEKLAGGIHNEQFF. The CDR3 DNA reads TGCGCCAGCAGTGAGAAACTAGCGGGAGGTATACACAATGAGCAGTTCTTC.

This sequence joins TRBV6-1 and TRBJ1-4, with D hard to call. The CDR3 extends over 12 amino acids. Germline loops: CDR1 MNHNS, CDR2 SASEGT. V was shortened by 8 bases and J by 8 bases, with 12 bases between the two germline ends. CDR3 sequence: CASEGVKEKLFF. CDR3 DNA: TGTGCCAGCGAGGGTGTCAAAGAAAAACTGTTTTTT.

The rearrangement joins TRBV11-3 to TRBJ2-7; 12 nucleotides align to TRBD2. CDR1 is SGHNT, CDR2 YENEEA, per germline. The CDR3 is 18 amino acids. Trimming at V came to 4 bases and at J to 1 base, leaving 11 bases not matched to a gene. CDR3 sequence reads: CASSSRTSGTYLSYEQYF. CDR3 bases: TGTGCCAGCAGCTCACGGACTAGCGGGACGTATCTTTCCTACGAGCAGTACTTC.